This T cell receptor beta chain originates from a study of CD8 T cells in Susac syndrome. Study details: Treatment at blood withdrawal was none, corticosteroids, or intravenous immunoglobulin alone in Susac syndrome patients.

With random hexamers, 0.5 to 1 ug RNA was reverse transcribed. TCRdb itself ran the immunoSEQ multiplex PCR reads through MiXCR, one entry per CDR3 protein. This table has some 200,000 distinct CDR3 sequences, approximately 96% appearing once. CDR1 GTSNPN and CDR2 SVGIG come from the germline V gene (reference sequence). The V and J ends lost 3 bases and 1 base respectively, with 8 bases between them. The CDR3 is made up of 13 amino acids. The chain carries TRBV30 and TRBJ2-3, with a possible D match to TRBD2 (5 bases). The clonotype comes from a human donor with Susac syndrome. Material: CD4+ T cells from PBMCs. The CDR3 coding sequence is TGTGCCTGGAGCCTGGGAGGCACAGATACGCAGTATTTT. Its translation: CAWSLGGTDTQYF.